This note documents a single T cell receptor beta chain sequence. This entry belongs to a study of OX40 agonist ivuxolimab in advanced cancers. Study background: As their treatment, patients were administered ivuxolimab, an agonistic anti-OX40 (CD134) antibody.

Sequencing used immunoSEQ multiplex PCR; TCRdb keeps in-frame clones, though not all of them. The data contain around 82,000 clones, about 89% of them singletons. V was pared by 2 bases and J by 4 bases, with 9 bases between. The germline V gene encodes CDR1 KGHSH and CDR2 LQKENI. This CDR3 is 14 amino acids long. The chain combines TRBV18 with TRBJ2-4, with D maybe TRBD2 (6 bases). Sequencing was performed on CD4+ or CD8+ T cells sorted from blood, taken in a trial of the OX40 agonist ivuxolimab. This clonotype was obtained from an adult with an advanced solid tumor such as melanoma, head and neck, liver or kidney cancer. The chain's CDR3 is CASSPGRTKNIQYF. CDR3 DNA sequence: TGTGCCAGCTCACCAGGGAGGACAAAAAACATTCAGTACTTC. The full variable domain, its missing parts supplied by reference TRBV18 and TRBJ2-4, is NAGVMQNPRHLVRRRGQEARLRCSPMKGHSHVYWYRQLPEEGLKFMVYLQKENIIDESGMPKERFSAEFPKEGPSILRIQQVVRGDSAAYFCASSPGRTKNIQYFGAGTRLSVL.